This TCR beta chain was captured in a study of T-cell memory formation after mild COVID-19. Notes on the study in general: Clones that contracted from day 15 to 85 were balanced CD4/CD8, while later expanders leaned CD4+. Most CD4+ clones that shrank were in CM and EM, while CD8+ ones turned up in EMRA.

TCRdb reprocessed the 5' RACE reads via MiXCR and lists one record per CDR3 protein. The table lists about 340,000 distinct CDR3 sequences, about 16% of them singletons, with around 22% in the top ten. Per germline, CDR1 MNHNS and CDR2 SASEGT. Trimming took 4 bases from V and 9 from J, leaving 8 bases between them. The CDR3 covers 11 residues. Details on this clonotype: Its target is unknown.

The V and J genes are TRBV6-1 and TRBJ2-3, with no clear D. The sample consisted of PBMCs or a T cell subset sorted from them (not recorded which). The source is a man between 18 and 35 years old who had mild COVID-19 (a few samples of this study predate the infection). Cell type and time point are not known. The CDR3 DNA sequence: TGTGCCAGCAGTGCAGAAACGACGCAGTATTTT. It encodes CASSAETTQYF.